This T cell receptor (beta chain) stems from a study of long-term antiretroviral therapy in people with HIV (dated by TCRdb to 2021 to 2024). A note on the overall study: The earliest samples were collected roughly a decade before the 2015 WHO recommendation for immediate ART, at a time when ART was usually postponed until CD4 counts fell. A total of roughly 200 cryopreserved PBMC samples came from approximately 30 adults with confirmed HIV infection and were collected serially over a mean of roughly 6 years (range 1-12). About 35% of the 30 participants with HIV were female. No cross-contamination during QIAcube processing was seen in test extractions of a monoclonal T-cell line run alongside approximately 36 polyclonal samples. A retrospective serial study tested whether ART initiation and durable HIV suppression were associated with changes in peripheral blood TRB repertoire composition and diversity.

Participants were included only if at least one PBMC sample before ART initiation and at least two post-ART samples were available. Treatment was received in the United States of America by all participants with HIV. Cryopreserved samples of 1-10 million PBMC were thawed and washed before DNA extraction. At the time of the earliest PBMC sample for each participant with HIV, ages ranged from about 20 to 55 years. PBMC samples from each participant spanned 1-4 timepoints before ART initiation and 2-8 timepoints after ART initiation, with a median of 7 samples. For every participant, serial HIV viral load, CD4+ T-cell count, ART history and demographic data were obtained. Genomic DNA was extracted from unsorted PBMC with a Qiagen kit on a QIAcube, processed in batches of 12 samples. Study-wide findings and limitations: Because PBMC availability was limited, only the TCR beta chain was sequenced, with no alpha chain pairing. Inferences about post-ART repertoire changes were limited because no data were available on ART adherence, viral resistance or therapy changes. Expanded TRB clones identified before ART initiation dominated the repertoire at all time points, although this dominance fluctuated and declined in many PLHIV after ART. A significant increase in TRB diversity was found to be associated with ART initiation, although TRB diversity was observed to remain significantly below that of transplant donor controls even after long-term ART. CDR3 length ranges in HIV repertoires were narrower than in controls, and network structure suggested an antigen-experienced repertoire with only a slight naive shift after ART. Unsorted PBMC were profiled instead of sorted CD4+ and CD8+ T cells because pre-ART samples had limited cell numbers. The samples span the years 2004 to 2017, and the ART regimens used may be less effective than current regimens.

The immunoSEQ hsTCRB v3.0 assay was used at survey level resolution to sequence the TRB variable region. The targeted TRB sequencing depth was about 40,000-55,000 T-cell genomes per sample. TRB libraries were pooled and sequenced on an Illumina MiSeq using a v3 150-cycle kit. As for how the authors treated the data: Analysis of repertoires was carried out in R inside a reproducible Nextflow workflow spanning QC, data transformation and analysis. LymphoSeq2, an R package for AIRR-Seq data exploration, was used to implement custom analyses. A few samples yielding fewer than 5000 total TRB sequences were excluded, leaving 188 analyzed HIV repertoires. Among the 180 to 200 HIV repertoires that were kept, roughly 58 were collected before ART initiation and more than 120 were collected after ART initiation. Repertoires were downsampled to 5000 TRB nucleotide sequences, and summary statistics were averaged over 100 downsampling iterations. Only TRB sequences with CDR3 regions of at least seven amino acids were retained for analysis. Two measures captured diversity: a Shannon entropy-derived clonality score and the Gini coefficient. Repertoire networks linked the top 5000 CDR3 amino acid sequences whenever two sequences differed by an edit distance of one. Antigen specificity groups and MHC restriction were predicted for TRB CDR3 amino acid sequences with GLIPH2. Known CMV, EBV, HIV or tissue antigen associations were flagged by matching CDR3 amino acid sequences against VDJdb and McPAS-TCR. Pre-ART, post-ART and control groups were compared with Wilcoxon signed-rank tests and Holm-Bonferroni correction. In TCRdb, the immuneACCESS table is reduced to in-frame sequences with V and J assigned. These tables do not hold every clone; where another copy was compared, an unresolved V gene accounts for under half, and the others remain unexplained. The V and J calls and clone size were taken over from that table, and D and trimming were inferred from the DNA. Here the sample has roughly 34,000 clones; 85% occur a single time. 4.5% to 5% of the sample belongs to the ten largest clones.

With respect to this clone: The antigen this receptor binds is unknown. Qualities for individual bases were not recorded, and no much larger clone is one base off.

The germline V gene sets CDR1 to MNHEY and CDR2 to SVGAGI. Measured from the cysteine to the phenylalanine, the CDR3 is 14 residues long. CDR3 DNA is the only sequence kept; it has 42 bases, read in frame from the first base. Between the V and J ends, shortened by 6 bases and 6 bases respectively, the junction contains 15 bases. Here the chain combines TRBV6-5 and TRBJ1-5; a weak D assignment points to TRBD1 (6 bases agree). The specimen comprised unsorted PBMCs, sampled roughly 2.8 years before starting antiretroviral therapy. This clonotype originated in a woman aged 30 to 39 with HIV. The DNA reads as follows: TGTGCCAGCAGAACTGGCGGGGGGGCTCAGCCCCAGCATTTT. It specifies CASRTGGGAQPQHF.